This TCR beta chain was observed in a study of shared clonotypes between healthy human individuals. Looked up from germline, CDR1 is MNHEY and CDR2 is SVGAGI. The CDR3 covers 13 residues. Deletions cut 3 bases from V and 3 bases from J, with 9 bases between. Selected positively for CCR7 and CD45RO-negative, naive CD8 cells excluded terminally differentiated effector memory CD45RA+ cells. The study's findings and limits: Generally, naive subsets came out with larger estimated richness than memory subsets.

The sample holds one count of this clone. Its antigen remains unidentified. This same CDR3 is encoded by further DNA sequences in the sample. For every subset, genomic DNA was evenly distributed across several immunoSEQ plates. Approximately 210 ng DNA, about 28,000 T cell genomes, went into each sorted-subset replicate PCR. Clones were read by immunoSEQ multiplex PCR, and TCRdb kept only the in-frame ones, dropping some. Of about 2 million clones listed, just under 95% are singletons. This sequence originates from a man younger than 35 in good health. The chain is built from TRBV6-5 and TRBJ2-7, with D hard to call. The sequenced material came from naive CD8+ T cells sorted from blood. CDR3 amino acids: CASSYAASYEQYF. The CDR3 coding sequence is TGTGCCAGCAGTTATGCCGCAAGCTACGAGCAGTACTTC.